These T cell receptor beta chains were read from a single sample in a study of blood T cells in healthy people across ages. TCRdb re-called the 5' RACE reads with MiXCR, one entry per CDR3 protein. The sample lists hundreds of thousands of distinct CDR3 sequences; approximately 30% were seen once. The sample consisted of blood. Every receptor here comes from a woman at least 80 years old in good health. Both conserved end residues are part of each CDR3. D genes are given only for firm matches. Clone size is given for some rows only: seen once, a few or many times, or a class if the clone is expanded.

d_call: TRBD1
clone_size: many
j_call: TRBJ1-2
v_call: TRBV30
cdr3_aa: CAWTPTGEGYGYTF
cdr3_nt: TGTGCCTGGACCCCGACAGGGGAAGGCTATGGCTACACCTTC

d_call: -
clone_size: few
j_call: TRBJ1-1
v_call: TRBV28
cdr3_aa: CASSLSPTGNTEAFF
cdr3_nt: TGTGCCAGCAGTTTATCCCCCACAGGGAACACTGAAGCTTTCTTT

d_call: -
clone_size: few
j_call: TRBJ1-2
v_call: TRBV9
cdr3_aa: CASSKGGQGAYGYTF
cdr3_nt: TGTGCCAGCAGCAAAGGTGGGCAGGGTGCCTATGGCTACACCTTC

d_call: -
clone_size: many
j_call: TRBJ2-4
v_call: TRBV12-3/TRBV12-4
cdr3_aa: CASSLQGGVGDIQYF
cdr3_nt: TGTGCCAGCAGTTTACAGGGTGGGGTGGGTGACATTCAGTACTTC

d_call: TRBD1
clone_size: many
j_call: TRBJ2-3
v_call: TRBV20-1
cdr3_aa: CSATDRLRNTDTQYF
cdr3_nt: TGCAGTGCTACGGACAGGTTGAGGAACACAGATACGCAGTATTTT

d_call: -
clone_size: few
j_call: TRBJ2-3
v_call: TRBV2
cdr3_aa: CASESDSSYTDTQYF
cdr3_nt: TGTGCCAGTGAATCGGACAGCAGTTACACAGATACGCAGTATTTT

d_call: TRBD2
clone_size: -
j_call: TRBJ2-5
v_call: TRBV7-9
cdr3_aa: CASSLSGWRGKLRSETQYF
cdr3_nt: TGTGCCAGCAGCTTAAGCGGGTGGCGGGGGAAGCTTAGGTCGGAGACCCAGTACTTC

d_call: TRBD2
clone_size: -
j_call: TRBJ2-2
v_call: TRBV11-2
cdr3_aa: CASSARVLAVNTGELFF
cdr3_nt: TGTGCCAGCAGCGCCAGGGTCCTAGCGGTAAACACCGGGGAGCTGTTTTTT

d_call: -
clone_size: many
j_call: TRBJ2-3
v_call: TRBV7-2
cdr3_aa: CASSPPPVPQYF
cdr3_nt: TGTGCCAGCAGCCCACCCCCCGTCCCGCAGTATTTT

d_call: TRBD2
clone_size: -
j_call: TRBJ2-3
v_call: TRBV4-1
cdr3_aa: CASSHDETSLSTDTQYF
cdr3_nt: TGCGCCAGCAGCCATGACGAGACTAGCCTTAGCACAGATACGCAGTATTTT

d_call: -
clone_size: many
j_call: TRBJ2-5
v_call: TRBV7-2
cdr3_aa: CASTPLRSGETQYF
cdr3_nt: TGTGCCAGCACCCCTCTGAGGAGTGGGGAGACCCAGTACTTC

d_call: TRBD2
clone_size: many
j_call: TRBJ2-1
v_call: TRBV18
cdr3_aa: CASSSRGDEQFF
cdr3_nt: TGTGCCAGCTCATCCCGGGGGGATGAGCAGTTCTTC

d_call: -
clone_size: many
j_call: TRBJ2-3
v_call: TRBV15
cdr3_aa: CATSSPEALSTDTQYF
cdr3_nt: TGTGCCACCAGCAGCCCCGAGGCTCTTAGCACAGATACGCAGTATTTT

d_call: -
clone_size: many
j_call: TRBJ2-3
v_call: TRBV21-1
cdr3_aa: CASTETRAAKRTDTQYF
cdr3_nt: TGTGCCAGCACAGAAACGAGGGCAGCAAAACGCACAGATACGCAGTATTTT

d_call: -
clone_size: many
j_call: TRBJ2-1
v_call: TRBV14
cdr3_aa: CASSQEHTGSEQFF
cdr3_nt: TGTGCCAGCAGCCAAGAACACACAGGGTCTGAGCAGTTCTTC

d_call: TRBD1
clone_size: many
j_call: TRBJ1-2
v_call: TRBV5-4
cdr3_aa: CASRLGQKDYGYTF
cdr3_nt: TGTGCCAGCAGGTTGGGACAGAAGGACTATGGCTACACCTTC

d_call: -
clone_size: -
j_call: TRBJ2-2
v_call: TRBV7-2
cdr3_aa: CASRPVTNRDTGELFF
cdr3_nt: TGTGCCAGCCGGCCCGTGACAAACAGGGACACCGGGGAGCTGTTTTTT

d_call: TRBD1
clone_size: many
j_call: TRBJ2-1
v_call: TRBV20-1
cdr3_aa: CSASRGSSYNEQFF
cdr3_nt: TGCAGTGCTAGCAGGGGGTCTTCCTACAATGAGCAGTTCTTC

d_call: -
clone_size: -
j_call: TRBJ2-7
v_call: TRBV3-1
cdr3_aa: CASSQARQPSSYEQYF
cdr3_nt: TGTGCCAGCAGCCAAGCCAGGCAACCCAGCTCCTACGAGCAGTACTTC

d_call: TRBD1
clone_size: many
j_call: TRBJ1-4
v_call: TRBV9
cdr3_aa: CASTDGTGAATNEKLFF
cdr3_nt: TGTGCCAGCACCGATGGGACAGGTGCAGCAACTAATGAAAAACTGTTTTTT

d_call: -
clone_size: -
j_call: TRBJ1-3
v_call: TRBV7-2
cdr3_aa: CASSLHAGESGNTIYF
cdr3_nt: TGTGCCAGCAGCTTACACGCAGGGGAAAGCGGAAACACCATATATTTT

d_call: TRBD1
clone_size: many
j_call: TRBJ2-5
v_call: TRBV28
cdr3_aa: CASKGQGRVETQYF
cdr3_nt: TGTGCCAGCAAGGGACAGGGGAGGGTAGAGACCCAGTACTTC

d_call: -
clone_size: -
j_call: TRBJ2-7
v_call: TRBV30
cdr3_aa: CALRRLSSYEQYF
cdr3_nt: TGTGCCCTACGGCGTCTGAGCTCCTACGAGCAGTACTTC

d_call: -
clone_size: few
j_call: TRBJ1-4
v_call: TRBV12-3/TRBV12-4
cdr3_aa: CASSLLGSRSGKLFF
cdr3_nt: TGTGCCAGCAGTTTGTTAGGGAGCCGAAGTGGAAAACTGTTTTTT

d_call: -
clone_size: -
j_call: TRBJ2-7
v_call: TRBV7-9
cdr3_aa: CASSLPRLGDEQYF
cdr3_nt: TGTGCCAGCAGCTTACCTCGATTAGGGGACGAGCAGTACTTC

d_call: TRBD1
clone_size: -
j_call: TRBJ2-1
v_call: TRBV15
cdr3_aa: CATSPSFRQGAVNEQFF
cdr3_nt: TGTGCCACCAGCCCTAGCTTTAGACAGGGGGCGGTCAATGAGCAGTTCTTC

d_call: TRBD1
clone_size: -
j_call: TRBJ2-3
v_call: TRBV12-3/TRBV12-4
cdr3_aa: CASSFEAGGWRGTDTQYF
cdr3_nt: TGTGCCAGCAGTTTTGAGGCAGGGGGCTGGCGAGGCACAGATACGCAGTATTTT

d_call: -
clone_size: many
j_call: TRBJ2-7
v_call: TRBV20-1
cdr3_aa: CSATHETDYEQYF
cdr3_nt: TGCAGTGCTACTCACGAGACCGACTACGAGCAGTACTTC

d_call: -
clone_size: many
j_call: TRBJ2-1
v_call: TRBV7-8
cdr3_aa: CASSLSRGLYNEQFF
cdr3_nt: TGTGCCAGCAGCTTAAGCAGGGGTCTCTACAATGAGCAGTTCTTC

d_call: -
clone_size: few
j_call: TRBJ2-4
v_call: TRBV20-1
cdr3_aa: CSASRGFEFTGYF
cdr3_nt: TGCAGTGCTAGCCGGGGGTTTGAATTTACGGGGTACTTC

d_call: -
clone_size: many
j_call: TRBJ1-1
v_call: TRBV7-9
cdr3_aa: CASSLSVMNTEAFF
cdr3_nt: TGTGCCAGCAGCTTATCCGTCATGAACACTGAAGCTTTCTTT

d_call: TRBD2
clone_size: -
j_call: TRBJ2-3
v_call: TRBV12-3/TRBV12-4
cdr3_aa: CASSPAGRGGTDAQYF
cdr3_nt: TGTGCCAGCAGCCCCGCGGGGCGGGGGGGCACAGATGCGCAGTATTTT

d_call: -
clone_size: many
j_call: TRBJ2-7
v_call: TRBV7-6
cdr3_aa: CASSLASGAGYEQYF
cdr3_nt: TGTGCCAGCAGCTTAGCGAGTGGGGCAGGCTACGAGCAGTACTTC

d_call: TRBD2
clone_size: -
j_call: TRBJ2-7
v_call: TRBV2
cdr3_aa: CASSARGGSSYEQYF
cdr3_nt: TGTGCCAGCAGTGCTCGCGGGGGGAGCTCCTACGAGCAGTACTTC

d_call: -
clone_size: -
j_call: TRBJ1-1
v_call: TRBV3-1
cdr3_aa: CASSQFGGRNTEAFF
cdr3_nt: TGTGCCAGCAGCCAGTTCGGGGGGAGGAACACTGAAGCTTTCTTT

d_call: TRBD1
clone_size: many
j_call: TRBJ2-1
v_call: TRBV18
cdr3_aa: CASSPGSTGLQFF
cdr3_nt: TGTGCCAGCTCACCAGGTTCGACAGGGCTACAGTTCTTC

d_call: -
clone_size: many
j_call: TRBJ2-7
v_call: TRBV30
cdr3_aa: CAWKVNRNSYEQYF
cdr3_nt: TGTGCCTGGAAGGTTAATAGAAACTCCTACGAGCAGTACTTC

d_call: TRBD2
clone_size: -
j_call: TRBJ2-3
v_call: TRBV12-3/TRBV12-4
cdr3_aa: CASSLTSLRADMEYF
cdr3_nt: TGTGCCAGCAGCTTGACTAGCCTGAGAGCAGATATGGAATATTTT

d_call: -
clone_size: -
j_call: TRBJ2-2
v_call: TRBV9
cdr3_aa: CASSPGGANTGELFF
cdr3_nt: TGTGCCAGCAGCCCTGGAGGAGCGAACACCGGGGAGCTGTTTTTT

d_call: TRBD2
clone_size: many
j_call: TRBJ2-1
v_call: TRBV28
cdr3_aa: CASTAGLAGGRDEQFF
cdr3_nt: TGTGCCAGCACCGCCGGACTAGCGGGGGGCCGCGATGAGCAGTTCTTC

d_call: TRBD1
clone_size: many
j_call: TRBJ1-1
v_call: TRBV12-3/TRBV12-4
cdr3_aa: CASSSLTGTGVTEAFF
cdr3_nt: TGTGCCAGCAGTTCTTTAACCGGGACAGGGGTCACTGAAGCTTTCTTT

d_call: TRBD2
clone_size: -
j_call: TRBJ2-5
v_call: TRBV7-2
cdr3_aa: CASSKQRGQETQYF
cdr3_nt: TGTGCCAGCAGCAAACAGCGGGGCCAAGAGACCCAGTACTTC

d_call: -
clone_size: few
j_call: TRBJ1-2
v_call: TRBV5-1
cdr3_aa: CASSVEGNRGYTF
cdr3_nt: TGCGCCAGCAGCGTCGAAGGAAACCGTGGCTACACCTTC

d_call: -
clone_size: -
j_call: TRBJ2-2
v_call: TRBV5-1
cdr3_aa: CASSSKETLGELFF
cdr3_nt: TGCGCCAGCAGCTCCAAAGAAACGCTCGGGGAGCTGTTTTTT

d_call: TRBD2
clone_size: many
j_call: TRBJ2-7
v_call: TRBV7-2
cdr3_aa: CASSRQLAGYYEQYF
cdr3_nt: TGTGCCAGCAGCCGCCAGCTAGCGGGGTACTACGAGCAGTACTTC

d_call: -
clone_size: -
j_call: TRBJ1-1
v_call: TRBV20-1
cdr3_aa: CSARATWSTEAFF
cdr3_nt: TGCAGTGCTAGGGCGACATGGAGCACTGAAGCTTTCTTT

d_call: TRBD2
clone_size: many
j_call: TRBJ2-1
v_call: TRBV25-1
cdr3_aa: CASRGRGYNEQFF
cdr3_nt: TGTGCCAGCAGGGGGAGGGGATACAATGAGCAGTTCTTC